This TCR beta chain emerged from a study of T-cell reconstitution after alpha-beta-depleted transplantation in children. V was pared by 1 base and J by 0 bases, with 3 bases of the junction left unmatched. CDR1 SNHLY and CDR2 FYNNEI come from the germline V gene. The CDR3 has 15 residues. This sample's TCRbeta library carried unique molecular identifier barcodes. TCRdb re-called the PCR reads with MiXCR, one entry per CDR3 protein. This sample has 200,000 to 250,000 distinct CDR3 sequences, with about 24% found just once. This receptor was identified in a female patient between 2 and 15 years old who had a stem cell transplant for congenital amegakaryocytic thrombocytopenia, so the T cells may come from the graft donor. Material: PBMCs, mostly from graft donor cells, obtained 360 days after TCRalphabeta/CD19-depleted stem cell transplant. The V call is TRBV2, the J call TRBJ2-7; TRBD2 matches at 7 bases. The CDR3 spells CASSEGGGSSYEQYF. The CDR3 bases are TGTGCCAGCAGTGAAGGGGGGGGGTCCTCCTACGAGCAGTACTTC.